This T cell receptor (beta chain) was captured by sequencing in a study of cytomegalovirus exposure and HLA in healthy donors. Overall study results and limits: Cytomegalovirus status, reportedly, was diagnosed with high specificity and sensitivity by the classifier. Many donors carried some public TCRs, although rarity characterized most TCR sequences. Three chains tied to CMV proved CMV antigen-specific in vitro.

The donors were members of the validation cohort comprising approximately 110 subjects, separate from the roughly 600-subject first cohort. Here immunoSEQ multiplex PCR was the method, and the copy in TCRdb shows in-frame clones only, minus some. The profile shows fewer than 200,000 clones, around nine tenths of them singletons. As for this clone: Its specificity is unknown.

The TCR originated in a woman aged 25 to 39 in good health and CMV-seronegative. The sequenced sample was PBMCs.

The CDR3 sequence is CASSRDIRSYEQYF. The CDR3 bases are TGTGCCAGCAGCCGGGACATTCGCTCCTACGAGCAGTACTTC. The V call is TRBV7-2, the J call TRBJ2-7, with a weak D call TRBD1 (6 bases). Germline assignment: CDR1 SGHTA and CDR2 FQGNSA. Deletions cut 5 bases from V and 0 bases from J, with 11 bases between. The CDR3 has 14 amino acids.